These 9 T cell receptor beta chains were all obtained from the same sample, sequenced in a study of shared clonotypes between healthy human individuals. Sequencing was performed with immunoSEQ multiplex PCR; in TCRdb, only in-frame clones are kept and a portion is missing. Among about 980,000 clones listed, 70% to 85% were seen once. The material sequenced was memory CD4+ T cells sorted from blood. As for subset: CD45RA-negative fraction. These receptors came from a man between 18 and 35 years old in good health.

This clone was recorded once. The chain recombines TRBV7-9 with TRBJ1-2; no clear D. Germline CDR1 SEHNR, CDR2 FQNEAQ (reference sequence). The CDR3 is 14 amino acids. Trimming took off 1 base at V and 3 bases at J, with 9 bases between the two ends. In nucleotides, the CDR3 is TGTGCCAGCAGCTTAGAGGCAGATTACTATGGCTACACCTTC. Residues: CASSLEADYYGYTF.

Here the CDR3 reads CASSVQDTQPQHF. The CDR3 nucleotides read TGTGCCAGCTCAGTACAGGATACCCAGCCCCAGCATTTT. V usage is TRBV18 and J usage is TRBJ1-5; possibly TRBD1 for D (5 bases). The CDR3 runs to 13 residues. Trimming took 5 bases from V and 7 from J, leaving 12 bases between them. CDR1 and CDR2 (germline): KGHSH, LQKENI.

The chain employs TRBV10-1 and TRBJ1-5; the D is unclear. Germline-derived CDR1 and CDR2 are WNHNN and SYGVQD (reference sequence). CDR3 size: 17 residues. V lost 7 bases and J lost 2, with 21 bases in between. CDR3 bases: TGCGCCAGCAACCTTCCGGGCCCCAAGGGCGGCAATCAGCCCCAGCATTTT. Translating gives CASNLPGPKGGNQPQHF.

The table lists this clone with a count of one. CDR3 loop: CASSLGGPQETQYF. DNA for the CDR3: TGTGCCAGCAGCTTGGGAGGGCCCCAAGAGACCCAGTACTTC. The V and J genes are TRBV11-2 and TRBJ2-5, with 7 bases fitting TRBD2. The V and J ends lost 3 bases and 1 base, in that order; junction bases with no gene match: 2. Germline V gene sequence: CDR1 SGHAT, CDR2 FQNNGV. The CDR3 totals 14 residues.

This clone showed up many times. The V and J genes are TRBV5-6 and TRBJ2-5; D not resolved. V was trimmed by 2 bases and J by 4 bases, leaving 9 bases between them. The germline V gene encodes CDR1 SGHDT and CDR2 YYEEEE. The CDR3 length is 13 residues. CDR3 region: CASSFLGLETQYF. The DNA of the CDR3 is TGTGCCAGCAGCTTCCTAGGATTAGAGACCCAGTACTTC.

This clone was picked up a small number of times. The V call is TRBV29-1, the J call TRBJ2-5; 8 nucleotides line up with TRBD2. Trimming cost V 7 bases and J 6 bases; bases outside gene matches: 7. CDR1 and CDR2 (germline): SQVTM, ANQGSEA. The CDR3 runs 12 residues. Here the CDR3 reads CSAGERGKTQYF. In DNA, the CDR3 is TGCAGCGCCGGGGAGCGGGGGAAGACCCAGTACTTC.

This chain connects TRBV10-1 to TRBJ2-7; TRBD1 aligns across 7 bases. This CDR3 is built from 15 residues. The germline V gene encodes CDR1 WNHNN and CDR2 SYGVQD (reference sequence). V gave up 2 bases and J gave up 0 bases; unmatched junction bases: 4. CDR3 loop: CASSEPDRDSYEQYF. Here the CDR3 DNA reads TGCGCCAGCAGTGAGCCTGACAGGGACTCCTACGAGCAGTACTTC.

The V gene is TRBV2, the J gene TRBJ1-5; no clear D gene. The V gene's germline CDR1 is SNHLY and CDR2 FYNNEI. V lost 6 bases to trimming and J lost 2 bases, with 14 bases between them. The CDR3 consists of 15 residues. The CDR3 protein is CASRRGGMGNQPQHF. In DNA, the CDR3 is TGTGCCAGCAGACGGGGAGGGATGGGCAATCAGCCCCAGCATTTT.

V and J are TRBV20-1 and TRBJ1-2; D ambiguous. Germline CDR1 reads DFQATT; CDR2 reads SNEGSKA (reference sequence). V lost 1 base, J lost 12 bases, and 9 bases lay in between. There are 10 residues in the CDR3. CDR3: CSARVSVDTF. CDR3 coding DNA: TGCAGTGCTAGAGTGTCCGTGGACACCTTC.